This T cell receptor beta chain stems from a study of blood T cell repertoires in COVID-19. Study overall: Whether acute or convalescent, the COVID-19 samples came from the United States, Italy and Spain. Sample material is recorded as cDNA or gDNA derived from T cells, B-cell-depleted T cells, or PBMCs.

The CDR3 has 14 amino acids. Germline CDR1 and CDR2: MNHEY and SVGAGI. J gave up 2 bases and V 8 bases, and 5 bases lay outside the gene matches. Per the original methods: It was from reference gene primer amplification that nucleated cell counts were estimated. Using immunoSEQ multiplex PCR, the repertoire was profiled, and TCRdb retains in-frame clones only, with some absent. V and J calls and clone size come straight from that table; D and trimming were deduced from the DNA. This repertoire shows 130,000 or so clones, 84% found once; its top ten account for 9.5% to 15%. The source is a human donor in a cohort sampled during active COVID-19. V and J are TRBV6-5 and TRBJ2-2; 7 bases align to TRBD1. The sequencing input was peripheral blood. Written as DNA, the CDR3 is TGTGCCAGCGGCCGGGACAGAAACACCGGGGAGCTGTTTTTT. Amino acid sequence: CASGRDRNTGELFF.